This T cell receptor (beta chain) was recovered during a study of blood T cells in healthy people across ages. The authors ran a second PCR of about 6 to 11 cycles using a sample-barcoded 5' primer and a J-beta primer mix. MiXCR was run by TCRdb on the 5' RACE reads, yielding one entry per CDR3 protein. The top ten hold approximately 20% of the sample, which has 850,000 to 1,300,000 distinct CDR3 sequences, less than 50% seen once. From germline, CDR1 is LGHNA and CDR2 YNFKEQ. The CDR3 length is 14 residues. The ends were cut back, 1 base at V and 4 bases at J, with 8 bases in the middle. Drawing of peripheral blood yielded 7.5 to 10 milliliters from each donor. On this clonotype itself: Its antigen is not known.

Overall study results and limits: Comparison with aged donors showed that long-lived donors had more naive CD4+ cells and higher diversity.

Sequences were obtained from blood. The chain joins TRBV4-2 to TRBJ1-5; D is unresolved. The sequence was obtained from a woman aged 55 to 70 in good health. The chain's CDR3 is CASSQVEGNQPQHF. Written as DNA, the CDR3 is TGTGCCAGCAGCCAAGTGGAAGGGAATCAGCCCCAGCATTTT.